This passage covers 26 T cell receptor beta chains from one sample sequenced in a study of blood T cell repertoires in COVID-19. TCRdb's table, derived via immunoSEQ multiplex PCR, lists solely in-frame clones and lacks some. Found here are 360,000 or so clones, 75% to 90% of them singletons; the top ten hold about 4.8%. Sequences were obtained from PBMCs or T cells enriched from blood (not recorded which). These receptors were taken from a woman aged 50 to 65 who had recovered from COVID-19.

This chain joins TRBV7-2 and TRBJ2-7; 12 bases line up with TRBD2. CDR3 length: 18 amino acids. Trimming cost V 1 base and J 2 bases; bases outside gene matches: 9. In germline, CDR1 is SGHTA, CDR2 FQGNSA. The CDR3 DNA reads TGTGCCAGCAGCTTAGGGATTGGGTCTAGCGGGAGGGCCTACGAGCAGTACTTC. Residues: CASSLGIGSSGRAYEQYF.

The chain carries TRBV5-6 and TRBJ1-2; unclear D gene. The V end lost 6 bases, the J end lost 9 bases, and 21 bases lay between the germline ends. The germline V gene has CDR1 SGHDT and CDR2 YYEEEE. The CDR3 totals 14 residues. CDR3 amino acids: CASTPGSAADRYTF. CDR3 coding DNA: TGTGCCAGCACCCCCGGGTCGGCAGCTGATCGCTACACCTTC. Full variable domain (outside the CDR3, taken from reference TRBV5-6 and TRBJ1-2): DAGVTQSPTHLIKTRGQQVTLRCSPKSGHDTVSWYQQALGQGPQFIFQYYEEEERQRGNFPDRFSGHQFPNYSSELNVNALLLGDSALYLCASTPGSAADRYTFGSGTRLTVV.

J is TRBJ1-5 and V is TRBV3-1 (or the pseudogene TRBV3-2); TRBD1 might be the D (5 bases). The CDR3 sequence is 16 residues long. Trimming stripped 7 bases from V and 0 bases from J, with 16 bases between. Germline-derived CDR1 and CDR2 are LGHDT and YNNKEL (reference sequence). The CDR3: CASNWGGIYSNQPQHF. CDR3 bases: TGTGCCAGCAACTGGGGGGGGATCTATAGCAATCAGCCCCAGCATTTT.

This clone was detected once. The CDR3 nucleotides are TGTGCCAGCAGTTTCCTTCAGGGGGCTCGCGGCGGCTACACCTTC. As protein: CASSFLQGARGGYTF. V gene TRBV6-5 combines with J gene TRBJ1-2; TRBD1 matches at 8 bases. The junction had 12 bases not matched to a gene; V was cut back by 4 bases and J by 8 bases. Germline loops: CDR1 MNHEY, CDR2 SVGAGI. The CDR3 runs 15 residues.

This clone was seen a single time. The genes are TRBV12-5 and TRBJ1-5, with TRBD1 as a possible D gene (5 bases). CDR1 is LGHNT, CDR2 FRNRAP, per germline. Trimming left V 1 base short and J 3 bases short, with 10 bases between. This CDR3 comprises 15 residues. In DNA form, the CDR3 reads TGTGCTAGTGGTTTGGCCGGGGGGTCCAATCAGCCCCAGCATTTT. This codes for CASGLAGGSNQPQHF.

This chain connects TRBV19 to TRBJ2-7; 7 positions agree with TRBD1. The CDR3 sequence is 14 residues long. V gave up 3 bases and J gave up 6 bases; unmatched junction bases: 8. The V gene's germline CDR1 is LNHDA and CDR2 SQIVND (reference sequence). CDR3 bases: TGTGCCAGTAGTATCCTGACAGGGACGCGCGAGCAGTACTTC. Translating it yields CASSILTGTREQYF.

The chain recombines TRBV7-9 with TRBJ2-3, with TRBD2 identical over 7 bases. The CDR3 contains 14 residues. Losses at the gene ends were 5 bases for V and 3 bases for J; bases not matched to a gene: 5. The germline V gene has CDR1 SEHNR and CDR2 FQNEAQ (reference sequence). The CDR3 sequence: CASSVSGLTDTQYF. The CDR3 region has the DNA TGTGCCAGCAGCGTTAGCGGGTTAACAGATACGCAGTATTTT.

A single count supports this clone. The CDR3 DNA reads TGCAGTGCTAATGACAGAATGAAGGTTGGAGGCAATCAGCCCCAGCATTTT. It yields the protein CSANDRMKVGGNQPQHF. This rearrangement joins TRBV20-1 to TRBJ1-5; D is possibly TRBD1 (5 bases). Germline CDR1 is DFQATT and CDR2 is SNEGSKA (reference sequence). V lost 4 bases to trimming and J lost 2 bases, with 21 bases between them. This CDR3 has 17 residues.

The chain recombines TRBV6-1 with TRBJ1-4, with no clear D. Trimming stripped 1 base from V and 0 bases from J, with 6 bases between. There are 15 residues in the CDR3. Germline CDR1 reads MNHNS; CDR2 reads SASEGT. The CDR3 spells CASSEGQATNEKLFF. The CDR3 DNA follows: TGTGCCAGCAGTGAAGGGCAGGCAACTAATGAAAAACTGTTTTTT.

The gene calls are TRBV4-1 and TRBJ1-2, with 9 bases matching TRBD1. Germline assignment: CDR1 MGHRA and CDR2 YSYEKL. V lost 1 base, J lost 4 bases, and 4 bases stayed unmatched. The CDR3 extends over 15 amino acids. Here the CDR3 reads CASSQGQGEVYGYTF. The CDR3 DNA follows: TGCGCCAGCAGCCAAGGACAGGGGGAGGTCTATGGCTACACCTTC.

V gene TRBV27 combines with J gene TRBJ1-1; 8 nucleotides agree with TRBD1. J gave up 3 bases and V 3 bases, and 3 bases lay outside the gene matches. The CDR3 length is 14 residues. Germline V gene sequence: CDR1 MNHEY, CDR2 SMNVEV (reference sequence). The CDR3 here is CASSLDRVDTEAFF. DNA of the CDR3: TGTGCCAGCAGTTTGGACAGGGTGGACACTGAAGCTTTCTTT.

This clone was recorded once. Additional DNA sequences in this sample encode the identical CDR3. The chain has TRBV6-5 and TRBJ1-1; 8 nucleotides align to TRBD1. From germline, CDR1 is MNHEY and CDR2 SVGAGI. The CDR3 has 14 residues. The V and J ends lost 9 bases and 0 bases, in that order; junction bases with no gene match: 6. CDR3 in amino acids: CASRQGTLNTEAFF. For the CDR3, the DNA is TGTGCCAGTAGACAGGGGACCTTGAACACTGAAGCTTTCTTT.

The genes are TRBV7-8 and TRBJ1-1; D unclear. The V end was cut by 3 bases, the J end by 1 base, with 12 bases between. The germline CDR1 and CDR2 sequences are SGHVS and FQNEAQ. This CDR3 has 15 amino acids. The CDR3 DNA sequence: TGTGCCAGCAGCTTTGGGTTTTCGGGGAACACTGAAGCTTTCTTT. This sequence encodes CASSFGFSGNTEAFF.

The genes are TRBV6-5 and TRBJ2-1, with TRBD1 matching over 10 bases. Trimming removed 8 bases from V and 9 bases from J; junction bases left unmatched: 13. This CDR3 contains 15 residues. Per germline, CDR1 MNHEY and CDR2 SVGAGI. CDR3 region: CASRPPGQGSSEQFF. CDR3 DNA: TGTGCCAGCCGCCCACCGGGACAGGGGAGCAGTGAGCAGTTCTTC.

This chain joins TRBV28 and TRBJ1-2; unclear D gene. Deletions cut 7 bases from V and 1 base from J, with 22 bases between. The CDR3 has 17 residues. Germline V lookup: CDR1 MDHEN, CDR2 SYDVKM. CDR3 sequence: CASNTPSTTRNNYGYTF. In nucleotides, the CDR3 is TGTGCCAGCAACACACCATCCACAACCAGGAATAACTATGGCTACACCTTC.

The rearrangement joins TRBV19 to TRBJ1-4; TRBD1 aligns across 8 bases. CDR3 length: 15 amino acids. Germline CDR1 and CDR2: LNHDA and SQIVND (reference sequence). The V and J ends lost 6 bases and 3 bases, in that order; junction bases with no gene match: 6. The CDR3 DNA follows: TGTGCCAGTAGGCTACAGGGGGAATCTAATGAAAAACTGTTTTTT. This translates into CASRLQGESNEKLFF.

The rearrangement joins TRBV6-2 or TRBV6-3 to TRBJ2-2; the D gene is possibly TRBD2 (6 bases). Per the germline V gene, CDR1 is MNHEY and CDR2 is SVGEGT. The V end was cut by 4 bases, the J end by 8 bases, with 11 bases between. The CDR3 contains 13 residues. CDR3 loop: CASSSPLAGELFF. The CDR3 DNA sequence: TGTGCCAGCAGTTCCCCCCTAGCGGGGGAGCTGTTTTTT.

CDR3 sequence reads: CASSQADLPQFF. CDR3 coding DNA: TGCGCCAGCAGCCAAGCCGACTTGCCCCAGTTCTTC. The gene calls are TRBV4-3 and TRBJ2-1; the D is unclear. This CDR3 spans 12 amino acids. Germline lookup yields CDR1 LGHNA and CDR2 YSLEER. Trimming left V 1 base short and J 13 bases short, with 11 bases between.

This clone was observed a handful of times. V is TRBV12-3 or TRBV12-4 and J is TRBJ2-7; D might be TRBD1 (6 bases). Trimming stripped 5 bases from V and 2 bases from J, with 10 bases between. CDR3 length: 13 amino acids. Written as DNA, the CDR3 is TGTGCCAGCAGTGGGGGCCATACCTACGAGCAGTACTTC. Amino acid sequence: CASSGGHTYEQYF.

The table lists this clone with a count of one. The rearrangement uses TRBV6-6 and TRBJ1-2; TRBD1 matches at 8 bases. The CDR3 runs 15 residues. Germline lookup yields CDR1 MNHNY and CDR2 SVGAGI (reference sequence). V shed 0 bases and J 4 bases; nucleotides not matched to a gene: 4. The CDR3 region is CASSYSGQGLYGYTF. The CDR3 DNA reads TGTGCCAGCAGTTACTCTGGACAGGGACTCTATGGCTACACCTTC.

The DNA of the CDR3 is TGTGCCAGCAGTTGGAGGGCTAATGAAAAACTGTTTTTT. Residues: CASSWRANEKLFF. This chain uses TRBV2 with TRBJ1-4, with no clear D. The germline V gene encodes CDR1 SNHLY and CDR2 FYNNEI. The CDR3 has 13 residues. Trimming removed 5 bases from V and 3 bases from J, with 7 bases in between.

V usage is TRBV5-4 and J usage is TRBJ2-1; D perhaps matches TRBD1 (6 bases). The CDR3 contains 14 residues. Germline lookup yields CDR1 SGHNT and CDR2 YYREEE (reference sequence). V dropped 0 bases and J dropped 7 bases, with 11 bases sitting between them. In nucleotides, the CDR3 is TGTGCCAGCAGCTTGGATAAGGGGGTAAATGAGCAGTTCTTC. Its protein product is CASSLDKGVNEQFF.

The V and J genes are TRBV6-5 and TRBJ2-1; 8 positions match TRBD1. CDR1 and CDR2 (germline): MNHEY, SVGAGI. This CDR3 has 15 residues. V was clipped by 6 bases and J by 3 bases; unmatched bases: 7. CDR3 protein: CASSPDRGIYNEQFF. As DNA, the CDR3 is TGTGCCAGCAGCCCCGACAGGGGAATCTACAATGAGCAGTTCTTC.

The chain couples TRBV15 to TRBJ2-3, with 7 bases fitting TRBD2. The CDR3 totals 15 residues. In germline, CDR1 is LNHNV, CDR2 YYDKDF (reference sequence). V shed 3 bases, J shed 2 bases, and the junction held 5 bases outside the gene matches. The CDR3 region has the DNA TGTGCCACCAGCAGTCTAGCGGCGAACACAGATACGCAGTATTTT. This translates into CATSSLAANTDTQYF.

The gene calls are TRBV9 and TRBJ1-6; 10 bases align to TRBD1. The junction had 3 bases not matched to a gene; V was cut back by 3 bases and J by 9 bases. Germline lookup yields CDR1 SGDLS and CDR2 YYNGEE. The length of the CDR3 is 14 residues. This CDR3 reads CASSEGQGGSPLHF. In DNA form, the CDR3 reads TGTGCCAGCAGCGAAGGACAGGGGGGTTCACCCCTCCACTTT.

The chain combines TRBV9 with TRBJ1-2, with D perhaps TRBD1 (5 bases). The germline gives CDR1 SGDLS, CDR2 YYNGEE. V lost 3 bases, J lost 4 bases, and 19 bases lay in between. The CDR3 sequence is 16 residues long. CDR3 in DNA: TGTGCCAGCAGCGCGCAGGGACTCGGGGTAACCTATGGCTACACCTTC. It is translated as CASSAQGLGVTYGYTF. The entire variable domain, with the rest obtained from reference TRBV9 and TRBJ1-2, is as follows: DSGVTQTPKHLITATGQRVTLRCSPRSGDLSVYWYQQSLDQGLQFLIQYYNGEERAKGNILERFSAQQFPDLHSELNLSSLELGDSALYFCASSAQGLGVTYGYTFGSGTRLTVV.